This is a list of T cell receptor beta chains from one sample in a study of blood T cell repertoires in COVID-19. Assay: immunoSEQ multiplex PCR; the TCRdb copy retains only in-frame clones and omits some. The sample contains 350,000 to 400,000 clones, more than 75% of which appear only once. The sample was PBMCs or T cells enriched from blood (not recorded which). The receptors derive from a man aged 35-49 years in a cohort exposed to, infected with or recovered from COVID-19 (not recorded which). Each CDR3 is given with its conserved first and last residue. D genes are given only for firm matches. Clone size is shown for a subset of rows, as once, few, many or a class of expanded clone.

cdr3_length j_call clone_size d_call v_call cdr3_nt cdr3_aa
15 TRBJ2-7 . . TRBV14 TGTGCCAGCAGTGAGGTCATAGGGGCCCAGGGCGAGCAGTACTTC CASSEVIGAQGEQYF
14 TRBJ1-2 . TRBD1 TRBV27 TGTGCCAGCAGTCCTGCGGACAGGGACTATGGCTACACCTTC CASSPADRDYGYTF
13 TRBJ2-7 . TRBD1 TRBV5-5 TGTGCAGTCACCGGGACAGGGACCTACGAGCAGTACTTC CAVTGTGTYEQYF
15 TRBJ2-1 . . TRBV5-1 TGCGCCAGCAGCTTGAGCACAGGGAGTATCAATGAGCAGTTCTTC CASSLSTGSINEQFF
15 TRBJ2-7 once . TRBV3-1/TRBV3-2 TGTGCCAGCAGCCAAGTGGGGGACACCTCCTACGAGCAGTACTTC CASSQVGDTSYEQYF
15 TRBJ2-1 . TRBD2 TRBV5-1 TGCGCCAGCTCCATCGGGACTAGCGAGAGAGATGAGCAGTTCTTC CASSIGTSERDEQFF
16 TRBJ1-3 . TRBD1 TRBV5-1 TGCGCCAGCAGCCCAGGGGGTATGGGGTCTGGAAACACCATATATTTT CASSPGGMGSGNTIYF
12 TRBJ2-1 . . TRBV19 TGTGCCAGTAGTCCCCAGGGCGGTGAGCAGTTCTTC CASSPQGGEQFF
16 TRBJ2-1 . TRBD2 TRBV4-1 TGCGCCAGCAGCCAAGCGGCGACTAGCGGACCCAATGAGCAGTTCTTC CASSQAATSGPNEQFF
16 TRBJ1-4 few . TRBV28 TGTGCCAGCACTAACGGACAGCTAACAACTAATGAAAAACTGTTTTTT CASTNGQLTTNEKLFF
15 TRBJ2-5 . TRBD1 TRBV5-1 TGCGCCAGCAGCTTGGGGGACAGGGGCGGAGAGACCCAGTACTTC CASSLGDRGGETQYF
19 TRBJ2-7 . TRBD2 TRBV11-3 TGTGCCAGCAGCTCCCTGGGAAAACGTCTAGCGGGAGCTATGGGCGAGCAGTACTTC CASSSLGKRLAGAMGEQYF
18 TRBJ2-4 . TRBD2 TRBV11-3 TGTGCCAGCAGCCAGGTTGAGGGAGGGGATATAGCCAAAAACATTCAGTACTTC CASSQVEGGDIAKNIQYF
16 TRBJ2-7 . TRBD1 TRBV27 TGTGCCAGCAGTCCAAGACCGGGACAGGGATCACACGAGCAGTACTTC CASSPRPGQGSHEQYF
14 TRBJ1-4 . TRBD1 TRBV28 TGTGCCAGCAGTTTGCAGGGGGCTGGTGAAAAACTGTTTTTT CASSLQGAGEKLFF
14 TRBJ2-7 . . TRBV29-1 TGCAGCGTTGAAGACTCAGTCAGGGACTACGAGCAGTACTTC CSVEDSVRDYEQYF
13 TRBJ2-2 . . TRBV11-2 TGTGCCAGCAGCCTTTCTAACACCGGGGAGCTGTTTTTT CASSLSNTGELFF
13 TRBJ1-6 . . TRBV28 TGTGCCAGCAGTTTAAGCCGTAATTCACCCCTCCACTTT CASSLSRNSPLHF
16 TRBJ2-7 . TRBD1 TRBV6-1 TGTGCCAGCAGTGAAGCGACCGGGACAGGGGTGATAGGGCAGTACTTC CASSEATGTGVIGQYF
15 TRBJ2-1 . TRBD1 TRBV5-5 TGTGCCAGCAGCTTGGCAGGACAGGTAATCAATGAGCAGTTCTTC CASSLAGQVINEQFF